This paragraph covers one TCR beta chain sequence. The data were obtained in a study of blood T cell repertoires in COVID-19. Overall study context: Italy, Spain and the United States were the sources of the convalescent and acute COVID-19 samples. Nucleic acid was either cDNA or gDNA, and it came from T cells, B-cell-depleted T cells, or PBMCs.

V lost 7 bases and J 3 bases, leaving 16 bases between the germline ends. The CDR3 totals 15 residues. Germline V CDR1 and CDR2: MNHEY, SVGAGI. Authors' processing steps: By means of reference gene primer amplification, nucleated cell counts were estimated. Clones were sequenced by immunoSEQ multiplex PCR, and TCRdb holds only the in-frame ones, with some missing. V and J calls and clone size are those listed in that table; D and trimming were worked out from the DNA. The table includes about 360,000 clones, around 87% detected once. The rearrangement links TRBV6-5 to TRBJ1-3; no firm D call. This clonotype was sampled from a human donor in a cohort sampled during active COVID-19. The sample consisted of peripheral blood. The CDR3 DNA reads TGTGCCAGCACCCCTTCGGGGTTGCGTGGAAACACCATATATTTT. This gives the protein CASTPSGLRGNTIYF.